Each of the 14 T cell receptor beta chains below was sequenced from the same sample in a study of human T cells and chemical hapten exposure. TCRdb used MiXCR to reprocess the 5' RACE reads, holding one entry per CDR3 protein. Of tens of thousands of distinct CDR3 sequences in the sample, around 15% were seen once. RNA extraction used unfractionated whole blood as the source of total RNA. The receptors shown here come from a female donor in good health.

In its sample, this clonotype was seen a few times. V gene TRBV7-8 combines with J gene TRBJ1-2; D gene ambiguous. This CDR3 has 16 residues. V gave up 2 bases and J gave up 4 bases, with 17 bases separating them. Germline V lookup: CDR1 SGHVS, CDR2 FQNEAQ. CDR3: CASSLLVSVGIYGYTF. In DNA, the CDR3 is TGTGCCAGCAGCTTATTAGTGAGCGTGGGGATCTATGGCTACACCTTC.

This clonotype was seen at least ten times. The genes are TRBV6-4 and TRBJ2-3; the match to TRBD2 covers 12 bases. The CDR3 is 16 amino acids. V shed 3 bases and J 6 bases; nucleotides not matched to a gene: 7. Germline V gene sequence: CDR1 MRHNA, CDR2 SNTAGT. The CDR3 DNA follows: TGTGCCAGCAGTGAGTCTAGCGGGGGGGCCATGGATACGCAGTATTTT. Translation: CASSESSGGAMDTQYF.

This clonotype was counted a few times. The J gene is TRBJ1-1, the V gene TRBV2; possibly TRBD1 for D (6 bases). Germline V gives CDR1 SNHLY, CDR2 FYNNEI. The CDR3 loop spans 14 amino acids. Trimming pared 8 bases from V and 0 bases from J, leaving 13 bases between. CDR3 coding DNA: TGTGCCAGCCACCAGGACAGATTGAACACTGAAGCTTTCTTT. Translation: CASHQDRLNTEAFF.

The gene calls are TRBV18 and TRBJ1-4; no reliable D call. The CDR3 covers 15 residues. V gave up 8 bases and J gave up 1 base, with 14 bases separating them. Germline V lookup: CDR1 KGHSH, CDR2 LQKENI. The CDR3: CASAPTRGTNEKLFF. The CDR3 DNA is TGTGCCAGCGCGCCGACGCGGGGAACTAATGAAAAACTGTTTTTT.

This chain links TRBV10-3 with TRBJ2-1; TRBD1 matches 11 bases. V shed 3 bases, J shed 8 bases, and the junction held 6 bases outside the gene matches. From germline, CDR1 is ENHRY and CDR2 SYGVKD. The CDR3 is 15 residues long. The CDR3 is CAISDPGTGGYEQFF. CDR3 DNA sequence: TGTGCCATCAGTGATCCCGGGACAGGGGGGTATGAGCAGTTCTTC.

This clonotype was seen a few times. The chain employs TRBV4-1 and TRBJ2-1; D unresolved. The ends were cut back, 0 bases at V and 2 bases at J, with 8 bases in the middle. This CDR3 comprises 15 residues. In germline, CDR1 is MGHRA, CDR2 YSYEKL. The CDR3 region has the DNA TGCGCCAGCAGCCAAGACCCGTGGACCTACAATGAGCAGTTCTTC. The encoded protein is CASSQDPWTYNEQFF.

In its sample, this clonotype was seen a few times. The genes are TRBV6-5 and TRBJ1-4; a possible D gene is TRBD1 (6 bases). Trimming pared 0 bases from V and 6 bases from J, leaving 14 bases between. Per the germline V gene, CDR1 is MNHEY and CDR2 is SVGAGI. The CDR3 runs 16 residues. The CDR3 reads CASSYSGQGRDEKLFF. CDR3 DNA sequence: TGTGCCAGCAGTTACTCTGGTCAGGGGCGAGATGAAAAACTGTTTTTT.

This chain connects TRBV20-1 to TRBJ1-3, with unresolved D. Germline V gene data show CDR1 as DFQATT and CDR2 as SNEGSKA (reference sequence). This CDR3 is built from 13 residues. V dropped 5 bases and J dropped 0 bases, with 8 bases sitting between them. CDR3 in amino acids: CSAHTSSGNTIYF. DNA for the CDR3: TGCAGTGCTCATACAAGCTCTGGAAACACCATATATTTT.

This clonotype has more than one count but fewer than ten. The genes are TRBV4-1 and TRBJ1-4, with D hard to call. Trimming left V 1 base short and J 5 bases short, with 8 bases between. Germline CDR1 reads MGHRA; CDR2 reads YSYEKL. This CDR3 region has 14 residues. CDR3 amino acids: CASSQGGKNEKLFF. The CDR3 DNA reads as TGCGCCAGCAGCCAAGGGGGAAAAAATGAAAAACTGTTTTTT.

This sequence joins TRBV27 and TRBJ1-5; D unresolved. Trimming stripped 4 bases from V and 2 bases from J, with 9 bases between. There are 14 residues in the CDR3. Germline CDR1 is MNHEY and CDR2 is SMNVEV (reference sequence). The CDR3 loop reads CASSSGWGNQPQHF. The CDR3 coding sequence is TGTGCCAGCAGTTCAGGATGGGGCAATCAGCCCCAGCATTTT.

This chain links TRBV3-1 with TRBJ1-2, with a weak D call TRBD1 (6 bases). V gave up 6 bases and J gave up 4 bases, with 18 bases separating them. From germline, CDR1 is LGHDT and CDR2 YNNKEL (reference sequence). The CDR3 is 15 residues long. The CDR3 region is CASSRTGTYVYGYTF. The CDR3 DNA reads TGTGCCAGCAGTCGGACCGGGACATACGTCTATGGCTACACCTTC.

This clonotype was picked up a small number of times. The chain couples TRBV20-1 to TRBJ2-7; 7 positions agree with TRBD2. Trimming took 0 bases from V and 6 from J; bases not matched to a gene: 17. The germline gives CDR1 DFQATT, CDR2 SNEGSKA (reference sequence). The CDR3 covers 17 residues. The CDR3 loop reads CSARDSFLASGGTEQYF. In nucleotides, the CDR3 is TGCAGTGCTAGAGATTCGTTCCTAGCCTCGGGGGGTACCGAGCAGTACTTC.

This clonotype was counted only a few times. The chain employs TRBV5-1 and TRBJ2-1; perhaps TRBD1 as D (6 bases). The CDR3 sequence is 15 residues long. From germline, CDR1 is SGHRS and CDR2 YFSETQ. V was clipped by 0 bases and J by 0 bases, with 7 bases between them. The DNA for the CDR3 is TGCGCCAGCAGCTTGGCGGACAGCTCCTACAATGAGCAGTTCTTC. Its protein product is CASSLADSSYNEQFF.

For this clonotype: At one end the junction does not follow the germline gene, possibly because of a read error. The chain joins TRBV7-8 to TRBJ1-2; D gene uncertain. The V gene's germline CDR1 is SGHVS and CDR2 FQNEAQ. The CDR3 length is 17 residues. Written as DNA, the CDR3 is TGTGCCAGCAGTTTAGGCTTCCAGGTTTTGAAGAAATATGGCTACACCTTC. Translating it yields CASSLGFQVLKKYGYTF.